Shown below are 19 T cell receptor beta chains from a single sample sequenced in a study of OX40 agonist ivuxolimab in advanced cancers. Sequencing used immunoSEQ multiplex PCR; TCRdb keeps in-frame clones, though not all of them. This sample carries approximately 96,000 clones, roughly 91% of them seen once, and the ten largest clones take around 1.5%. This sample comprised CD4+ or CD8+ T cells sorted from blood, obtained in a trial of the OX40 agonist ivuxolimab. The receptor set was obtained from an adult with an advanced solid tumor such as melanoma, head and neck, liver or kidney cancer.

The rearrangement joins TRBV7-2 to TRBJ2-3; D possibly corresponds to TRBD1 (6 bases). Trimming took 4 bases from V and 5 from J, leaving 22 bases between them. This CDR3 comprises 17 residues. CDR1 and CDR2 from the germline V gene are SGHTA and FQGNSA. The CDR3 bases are TGTGCCAGCAGCTCGCCACAGGGCCGGAGAGAGGGAGATACGCAGTATTTT. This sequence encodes CASSSPQGRREGDTQYF.

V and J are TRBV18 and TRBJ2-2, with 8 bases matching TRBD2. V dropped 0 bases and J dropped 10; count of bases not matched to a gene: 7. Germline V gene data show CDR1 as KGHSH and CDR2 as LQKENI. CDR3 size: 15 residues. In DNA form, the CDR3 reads TGTGCCAGCTCACCACCCGGGACTAGTAGGTTGGAGCTGTTTTTT. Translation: CASSPPGTSRLELFF.

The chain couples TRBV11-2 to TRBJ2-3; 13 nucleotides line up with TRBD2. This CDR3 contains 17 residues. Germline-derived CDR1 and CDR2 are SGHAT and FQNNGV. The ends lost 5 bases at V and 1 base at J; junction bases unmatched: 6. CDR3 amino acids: CASSTSGRAAGTDTQYF. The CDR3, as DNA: TGTGCCAGCAGCACTAGCGGGAGGGCCGCGGGCACAGATACGCAGTATTTT.

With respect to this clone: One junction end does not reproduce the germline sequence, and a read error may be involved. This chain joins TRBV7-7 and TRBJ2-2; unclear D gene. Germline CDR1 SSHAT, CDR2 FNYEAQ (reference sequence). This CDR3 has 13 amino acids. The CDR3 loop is CASSPVSTGELFF. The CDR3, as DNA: TGTGCTAGCAGCCCAGTTAGCACCGGGGAGCTGTTTTTT.

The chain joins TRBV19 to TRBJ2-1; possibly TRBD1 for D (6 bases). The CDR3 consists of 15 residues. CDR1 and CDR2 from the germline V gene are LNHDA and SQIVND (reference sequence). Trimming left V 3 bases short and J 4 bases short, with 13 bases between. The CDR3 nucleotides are TGTGCCAGTAGTATTACAGGACAGAGTTACAATGAGCAGTTCTTC. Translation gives CASSITGQSYNEQFF.

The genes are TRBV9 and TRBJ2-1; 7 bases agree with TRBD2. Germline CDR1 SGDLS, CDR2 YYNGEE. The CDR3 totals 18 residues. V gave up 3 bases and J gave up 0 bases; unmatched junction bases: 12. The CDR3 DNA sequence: TGTGCCAGCAGCGCCTTTCGTCTAGCGGCGGGCTCCTACAATGAGCAGTTCTTC. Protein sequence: CASSAFRLAAGSYNEQFF.

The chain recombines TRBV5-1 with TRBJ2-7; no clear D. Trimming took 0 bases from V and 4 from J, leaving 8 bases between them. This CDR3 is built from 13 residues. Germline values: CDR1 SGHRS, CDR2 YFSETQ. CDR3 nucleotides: TGCGCCAGCAGCTTGGCCTTTACATACGAGCAGTACTTC. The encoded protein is CASSLAFTYEQYF.

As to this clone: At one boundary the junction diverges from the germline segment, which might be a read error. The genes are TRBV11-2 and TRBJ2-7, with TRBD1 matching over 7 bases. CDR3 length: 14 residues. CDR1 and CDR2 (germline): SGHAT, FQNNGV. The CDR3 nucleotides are TGTGCCAGCACCAGGACAGGTCCCTCCTCCGAGCAGTACTTC. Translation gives CASTRTGPSSEQYF.

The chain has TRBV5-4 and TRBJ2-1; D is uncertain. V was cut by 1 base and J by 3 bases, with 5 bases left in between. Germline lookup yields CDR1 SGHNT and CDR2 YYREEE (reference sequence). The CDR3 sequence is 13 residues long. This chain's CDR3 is CASSLISYNEQFF. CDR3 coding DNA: TGTGCCAGCAGCTTGATTAGCTACAATGAGCAGTTCTTC.

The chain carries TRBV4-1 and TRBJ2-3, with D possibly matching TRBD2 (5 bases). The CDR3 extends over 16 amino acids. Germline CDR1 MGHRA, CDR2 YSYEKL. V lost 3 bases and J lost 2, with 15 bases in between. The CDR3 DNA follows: TGCGCCAGCAGCCAGGCCGGTTGGGGAGCCACAGATACGCAGTATTTT. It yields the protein CASSQAGWGATDTQYF.

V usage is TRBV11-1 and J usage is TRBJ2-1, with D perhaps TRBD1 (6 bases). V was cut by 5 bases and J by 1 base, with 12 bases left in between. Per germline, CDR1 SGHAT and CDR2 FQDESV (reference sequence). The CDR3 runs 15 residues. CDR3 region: CASSLRQVSYNEQFF. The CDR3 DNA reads TGTGCCAGCAGCCTAAGACAGGTTTCCTACAATGAGCAGTTCTTC.

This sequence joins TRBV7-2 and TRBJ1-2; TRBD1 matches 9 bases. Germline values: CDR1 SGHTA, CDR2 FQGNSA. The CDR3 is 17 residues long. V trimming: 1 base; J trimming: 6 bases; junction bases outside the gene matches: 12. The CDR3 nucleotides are TGTGCCAGCAGCTTAGATTCGGGCTGGGACAGGGTAGATGGCTACACCTTC. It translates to CASSLDSGWDRVDGYTF.

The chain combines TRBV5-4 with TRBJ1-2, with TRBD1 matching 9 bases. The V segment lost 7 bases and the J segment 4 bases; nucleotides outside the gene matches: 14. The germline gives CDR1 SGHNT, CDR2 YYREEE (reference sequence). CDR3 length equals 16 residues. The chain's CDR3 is CASARQNRDRAYGYTF. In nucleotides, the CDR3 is TGTGCCAGCGCTCGCCAGAACCGGGACAGGGCCTATGGCTACACCTTC.

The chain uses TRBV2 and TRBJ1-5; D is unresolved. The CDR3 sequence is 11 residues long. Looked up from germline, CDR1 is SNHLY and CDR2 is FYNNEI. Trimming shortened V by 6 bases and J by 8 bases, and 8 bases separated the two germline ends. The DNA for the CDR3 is TGTGCCAGCAGAAACGACGAGCCCCAGCATTTT. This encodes CASRNDEPQHF.

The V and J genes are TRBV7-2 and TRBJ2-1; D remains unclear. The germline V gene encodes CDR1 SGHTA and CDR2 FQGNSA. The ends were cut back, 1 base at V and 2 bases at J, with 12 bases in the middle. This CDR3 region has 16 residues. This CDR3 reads CASSLEVGRTYNEQFF. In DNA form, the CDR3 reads TGTGCCAGCAGCTTAGAGGTTGGCAGGACCTACAATGAGCAGTTCTTC.

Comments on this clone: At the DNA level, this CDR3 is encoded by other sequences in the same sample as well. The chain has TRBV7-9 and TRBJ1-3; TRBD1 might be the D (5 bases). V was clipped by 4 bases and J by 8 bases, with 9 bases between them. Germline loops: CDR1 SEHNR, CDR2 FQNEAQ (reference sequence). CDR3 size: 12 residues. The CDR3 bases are TGTGCCAGCAGCTCCCAGGGTTACACCATATATTTT. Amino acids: CASSSQGYTIYF.

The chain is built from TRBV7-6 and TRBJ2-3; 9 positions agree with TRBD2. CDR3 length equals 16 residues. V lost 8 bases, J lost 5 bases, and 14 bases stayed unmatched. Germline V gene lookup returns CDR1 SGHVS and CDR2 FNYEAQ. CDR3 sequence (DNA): TGTGCCAGCGGTTTGCGGGGGGGCCGTAGTAGAGATACGCAGTATTTT. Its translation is CASGLRGGRSRDTQYF.

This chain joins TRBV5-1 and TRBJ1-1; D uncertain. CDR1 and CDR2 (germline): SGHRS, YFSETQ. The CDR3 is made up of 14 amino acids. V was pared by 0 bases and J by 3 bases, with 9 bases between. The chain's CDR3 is CASSLGRWDTEAFF. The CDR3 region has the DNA TGCGCCAGCAGCTTGGGACGGTGGGACACTGAAGCTTTCTTT.

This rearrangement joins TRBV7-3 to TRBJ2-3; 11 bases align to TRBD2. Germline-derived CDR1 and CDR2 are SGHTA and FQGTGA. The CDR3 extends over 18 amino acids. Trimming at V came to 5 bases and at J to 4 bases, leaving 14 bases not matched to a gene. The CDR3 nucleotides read TGTGCCAGCAGCCCTATAATGGACCCTAGCGGGAGGCCAGATACGCAGTATTTT. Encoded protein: CASSPIMDPSGRPDTQYF.